These 14 T cell receptor beta chains came from one sample sequenced in a study of STAT3 mutations in large granular lymphocyte leukemia (dated by TCRdb to 2018 to 2020). What the research found in general, with its limitations: At least one immunodominant TCRbeta clonotype was present in every T-LGLL patient, and multiple immunodominant subclonotypes appeared in about half of the T-LGLL patients.

Libraries were made using the immunoSEQ multiplex PCR assay. The table was pulled from immuneACCESS by TCRdb, which kept in-frame rearrangements only. Such tables lose some clones; where checked, under half of the loss comes from unresolved V genes, and the rest has no known cause. The sample records under 15,000 clones, roughly 76% of which are singletons. Together, the top ten hold about 51% of the sample. Antigen specificity for these receptors is unknown. Sequenced: peripheral blood mononuclear cells. Source of these receptors: a man in his sixties with T-cell large granular lymphocyte leukemia. Some clones in this sample may be carry-over from other donors' samples. The age is the age at diagnosis.

The count of this clone is one. This rearrangement joins TRBV30 to TRBJ1-4; no definite D call. CDR3 length: 12 amino acids. V gave up 3 bases and J gave up 7 bases, with 9 bases separating them. Germline CDR1 GTSNPN, CDR2 SVGIG (reference sequence). DNA of the CDR3: TGTGCCTGGAGATTTTTAAGTGAAAAACTGTTTTTT. Translated, it gives CAWRFLSEKLFF.

The V and J genes are TRBV4-1 and TRBJ2-3; 10 bases line up with TRBD2. The CDR3 extends over 16 amino acids. V shed 3 bases, J shed 4 bases, and the junction held 7 bases outside the gene matches. Germline V gene lookup returns CDR1 MGHRA and CDR2 YSYEKL. The CDR3: CASSHFLAGEADTQYF. The CDR3 bases are TGCGCCAGCAGCCACTTTCTAGCGGGAGAGGCAGATACGCAGTATTTT.

The chain combines TRBV18 with TRBJ1-1; D is unresolved. V lost 5 bases, J lost 2 bases, and 3 bases lay in between. This CDR3 spans 11 amino acids. Per the germline V gene, CDR1 is KGHSH and CDR2 is LQKENI. CDR3 region: CASSKNTEAFF. The CDR3, as DNA: TGTGCCAGCTCAAAAAACACTGAAGCTTTCTTT.

J is TRBJ1-5 and V is TRBV6-1, with D unclear. The CDR3 loop spans 13 amino acids. Trimming cost V 1 base and J 5 bases, with 6 bases left between them. CDR1 MNHNS and CDR2 SASEGT come from the germline V gene. In nucleotides, the CDR3 is TGTGCCAGCAGTGAAGTGAGCTATCAGCCCCAGCATTTT. Translation gives CASSEVSYQPQHF.

The rearrangement joins TRBV5-1 to TRBJ1-2; no definite D call. CDR1 is SGHRS, CDR2 YFSETQ, per germline. The CDR3 consists of 16 residues. Trimming cost V 0 bases and J 0 bases, with 12 bases left between them. In nucleotides, the CDR3 is TGCGCCAGCAGCTTGGACAGCACCTTAGCTAACTATGGCTACACCTTC. Protein sequence: CASSLDSTLANYGYTF.

This chain links TRBV13 with TRBJ1-2, with D unclear. V dropped 6 bases and J dropped 3 bases, with 8 bases sitting between them. The germline V gene encodes CDR1 PRHDT and CDR2 FYEKMQ (reference sequence). CDR3 length equals 12 residues. The CDR3 region has the DNA TGTGCCAGCAGTTCGGCCTACTATGGCTACACCTTC. Its translation is CASSSAYYGYTF. Variable domain in full (rest from reference TRBV13 and TRBJ1-2): AAGVIQSPRHLIKEKRETATLKCYPIPRHDTVYWYQQGPGQDPQFLISFYEKMQSDKGSIPDRFSAQQFSDYHSELNMSSLELGDSALYFCASSSAYYGYTFGSGTRLTVV.

In this sample, this clone turned up once. The chain is built from TRBV29-1 and TRBJ1-2; the D gene is possibly TRBD1 (6 bases). Germline V lookup: CDR1 SQVTM, CDR2 ANQGSEA. The CDR3 totals 15 residues. V was pared by 3 bases and J by 8 bases, with 22 bases between. CDR3 in amino acids: CSVDNLPGASGGYTF. The CDR3, as DNA: TGCAGCGTTGATAATCTCCCAGGGGCCTCGGGCGGCTACACCTTC.

The chain carries TRBV2 and TRBJ2-5; D not resolved. CDR3 size: 15 residues. CDR1 SNHLY and CDR2 FYNNEI come from the germline V gene. With 4 bases removed from V and 1 base from J, the gap between germline ends came to 13 bases. The CDR3 spells CASSGSLTLQETQYF. CDR3 coding DNA: TGTGCCAGCAGTGGCTCTCTGACTCTCCAAGAGACCCAGTACTTC.

Here the CDR3 DNA reads TGCGCCAGCAGCTTCCGGACTAGCGGGAAGGGAAATGAGCAGTTCTTC. It translates to CASSFRTSGKGNEQFF. The rearrangement links TRBV5-1 to TRBJ2-1, with 12 bases identical to TRBD2. Germline lookup yields CDR1 SGHRS and CDR2 YFSETQ. V was clipped by 2 bases and J by 7 bases; unmatched bases: 7. The CDR3 runs 16 residues.

This clone appeared a few times. The V and J genes are TRBV30 and TRBJ1-1, with unresolved D. The V gene lost 1 base and the J gene lost 10 bases, with 7 bases spanning the gap. Germline V gene sequence: CDR1 GTSNPN, CDR2 SVGIG (reference sequence). This CDR3 spans 10 amino acids. The CDR3 DNA reads TGTGCCTGGAGTGAGTTCGGAGCTTTCTTT. Protein product: CAWSEFGAFF.

The chain links TRBV30 to TRBJ1-2; 10 nucleotides match TRBD1. V lost 2 bases, J lost 2 bases, and 2 bases stayed unmatched. The CDR3 contains 14 residues. Germline loops: CDR1 GTSNPN, CDR2 SVGIG (reference sequence). CDR3 sequence (DNA): TGTGCCTGGAGTCTGACAGGGGGCAACTATGGCTACACCTTC. Translating gives CAWSLTGGNYGYTF.

In its sample, this clone was seen once. This rearrangement joins TRBV7-8 to TRBJ2-1, with D possibly TRBD2 on 5 matching bases. CDR1 and CDR2 from the germline V gene are SGHVS and FQNEAQ. The length of the CDR3 is 14 residues. Between the trimmed V and J ends, which lost 1 base and 8 bases, there was a span of 12 bases. CDR3 DNA sequence: TGTGCCAGCAGCTTAGAGGGAGCAGAGGATGAGCAGTTCTTC. Translation: CASSLEGAEDEQFF. The full variable domain, its missing parts supplied by reference TRBV7-8 and TRBJ2-1, is GAGVSQSPRYKVAKRGQDVALRCDPISGHVSLFWYQQALGQGPEFLTYFQNEAQLDKSGLPSDRFFAERPEGSVSTLKIQRTQQEDSAVYLCASSLEGAEDEQFFGPGTRLTVL.

This sequence joins TRBV7-2 and TRBJ2-7, with 10 bases fitting TRBD2. Germline trimming cut 3 bases from V and 5 bases from J; bases unmatched to any gene: 13. The CDR3 is made up of 17 amino acids. Germline lookup yields CDR1 SGHTA and CDR2 FQGNSA. The CDR3 sequence is CASSFRPSGSGVDEQYF. In DNA form, the CDR3 reads TGTGCCAGCAGCTTTAGGCCTAGCGGGAGCGGGGTGGACGAGCAGTACTTC.

The J gene is TRBJ2-1, the V gene TRBV5-4; no clear D gene. Germline values: CDR1 SGHNT, CDR2 YYREEE (reference sequence). V was trimmed by 0 bases and J by 4 bases, leaving 11 bases between them. The CDR3 is 15 amino acids. This chain's CDR3 is CASSLGDTGYNEQFF. The DNA of the CDR3 is TGTGCCAGCAGCTTGGGTGACACCGGGTACAATGAGCAGTTCTTC.